This T cell receptor beta chain was documented in a study of early T cells in non-severe SARS-CoV-2 infection. Germline-derived CDR1 and CDR2 are SGHRS and YFSETQ. V shed 2 bases, J shed 4 bases, and the junction held 1 base outside the gene matches. The CDR3 loop spans 13 amino acids. Findings and limits, study-wide: VDJdb-based matching was biased toward anti-spike CD8 responses and missed private and CD4 specificities.

Individually, cDNA molecules had unique molecular identifiers attached to them. TCRdb processed the 5' RACE reads anew with MiXCR; each CDR3 protein has one entry. The repertoire holds 20,000 to 30,000 distinct CDR3 sequences, with 4% to 4.5% as singletons. At least ten counts were recorded for this clonotype. Its antigen remains unidentified. Input material: whole blood. The rearrangement joins TRBV5-1 to TRBJ1-2, with 8 bases lining up with TRBD1. The clonotype was recovered from an adult who was a healthcare worker with PCR-confirmed SARS-CoV-2 infection or an uninfected control (not recorded which). The CDR3: CASSFGQGYGYTF. In DNA, the CDR3 is TGCGCCAGCAGCTTCGGACAGGGCTATGGCTACACCTTC.